Below are 26 T cell receptor beta chains sequenced from a single sample in a study of human T cells and chemical hapten exposure. Total RNA was extracted from unfractionated whole blood. TCRdb reprocessed the 5' RACE reads via MiXCR and lists one record per CDR3 protein. The sample gives 110,000 or so distinct CDR3 sequences, 15% to 20% of which show up once; about 3% is in the top ten. The receptors here all came from a human donor in good health.

This clonotype was seen only once. The CDR3 protein is CASSERVAQETQYF. CDR3 nucleotides: TGTGCCAGCAGTGAAAGGGTTGCCCAAGAGACCCAGTACTTC. The V gene is TRBV6-1, the J gene TRBJ2-5; D unclear. The V end was cut by 2 bases, the J end by 1 base, with 8 bases between. This CDR3 comprises 14 residues. In germline, CDR1 is MNHNS, CDR2 SASEGT.

This clonotype was found a few times. The chain is built from TRBV5-1 and TRBJ1-2; 9 nucleotides agree with TRBD1. J lost 8 bases, V lost 4 bases, and 12 bases had no gene match. The CDR3 extends over 15 amino acids. Germline lookup yields CDR1 SGHRS and CDR2 YFSETQ. The CDR3 reads CASSRDRVLLGGYTF. CDR3 nucleotide sequence: TGCGCCAGCAGCCGGGACAGGGTCCTATTGGGAGGCTACACCTTC.

This clonotype was seen a few times. This chain connects TRBV9 to TRBJ1-1; D unresolved. The CDR3 loop spans 13 amino acids. Between the trimmed V and J ends, which lost 0 bases and 8 bases, there was a span of 11 bases. Germline V gives CDR1 SGDLS, CDR2 YYNGEE. The CDR3: CASSVGGGLEAFF. In nucleotides, the CDR3 is TGTGCCAGCAGCGTAGGCGGAGGCCTCGAAGCTTTCTTT. Using reference TRBV9 and TRBJ1-1 for the parts outside the CDR3, the full variable domain is DSGVTQTPKHLITATGQRVTLRCSPRSGDLSVYWYQQSLDQGLQFLIQYYNGEERAKGNILERFSAQQFPDLHSELNLSSLELGDSALYFCASSVGGGLEAFFGQGTRLTVV.

This clonotype occurred a few times. This chain uses TRBV23-1 with TRBJ1-4; D gene uncertain. TRBV23-1 counts as an open reading frame of uncertain function. V dropped 8 bases and J dropped 8 bases, with 18 bases sitting between them. CDR3 length: 14 residues. The CDR3 loop is CASPFARWHEKLFF. CDR3 coding DNA: TGCGCCAGCCCATTTGCGCGGTGGCACGAAAAACTGTTTTTT.

The chain combines TRBV5-1 with TRBJ2-7; 11 positions match TRBD2. This CDR3 contains 17 residues. Germline CDR1 and CDR2: SGHRS and YFSETQ. Losses at the gene ends were 3 bases for V and 1 base for J; bases not matched to a gene: 9. The CDR3 protein is CASSWGLAETKSYEQYF. In DNA form, the CDR3 reads TGCGCCAGCAGCTGGGGACTAGCGGAAACCAAATCCTACGAGCAGTACTTC.

This clonotype has more than one count but fewer than ten. The chain joins TRBV5-1 to TRBJ2-7, with TRBD2 as a possible D gene (6 bases). The CDR3 is made up of 14 amino acids. The V gene lost 4 bases and the J gene lost 3 bases, with 14 bases spanning the gap. The germline V gene encodes CDR1 SGHRS and CDR2 YFSETQ. CDR3 coding DNA: TGCGCCAGCAGCCCCCCGGAGGGCGTCTACGAGCAGTACTTC. Translating gives CASSPPEGVYEQYF.

The chain joins TRBV5-1 to TRBJ2-3; D not resolved. The CDR3 length is 13 residues. Germline values: CDR1 SGHRS, CDR2 YFSETQ. Trimming pared 2 bases from V and 2 bases from J, leaving 6 bases between. This CDR3 reads CASSFDVTDTQYF. In DNA, the CDR3 is TGCGCCAGCAGCTTCGATGTCACAGATACGCAGTATTTT.

The chain links TRBV7-2 to TRBJ2-3; a possible D gene is TRBD1 (7 bases). Germline V gives CDR1 SGHTA, CDR2 FQGNSA. The V end was cut by 3 bases, the J end by 0 bases, with 10 bases between. The CDR3 loop spans 15 amino acids. The CDR3 DNA reads TGTGCCAGCAGCTTTCAGGGGGGAAGCACAGATACGCAGTATTTT. Amino acids: CASSFQGGSTDTQYF.

This clonotype was seen only a few times. The chain links TRBV27 to TRBJ2-7; perhaps TRBD2 as D (5 bases). The CDR3 is 14 residues long. The germline CDR1 and CDR2 sequences are MNHEY and SMNVEV (reference sequence). Deletions cut 6 bases from V and 3 bases from J, with 15 bases between. DNA for the CDR3: TGTGCCAGCAGGAGTTTAGGGAGCAACTACGAGCAGTACTTC. It specifies CASRSLGSNYEQYF.

The CDR3 DNA reads as TGTGCCAGCAGTTTAAGGCAGAGAGGAGATACGCAGTATTTT. Amino acids: CASSLRQRGDTQYF. V usage is TRBV12-3 or TRBV12-4 and J usage is TRBJ2-3; D not resolved. V gave up 2 bases and J gave up 5 bases, with 11 bases separating them. This CDR3 is 14 amino acids long.

The chain is built from TRBV12-3 or TRBV12-4 and TRBJ1-2; D not certain. The CDR3 runs to 15 residues. V shed 6 bases and J shed 0 bases, with 14 bases lying between them. The chain's CDR3 is CASRSPRSPNYGYTF. Written as DNA, the CDR3 is TGTGCCAGCAGGTCCCCAAGGTCGCCTAACTATGGCTACACCTTC.

This clonotype occurred a few times. The V call is TRBV7-3, the J call TRBJ1-1; no reliable D call. This CDR3 comprises 13 residues. Trimming removed 2 bases at V and 7 bases at J, with 11 bases between. Germline assignment: CDR1 SGHTA and CDR2 FQGTGA. The CDR3 protein is CASSLGAANEAFF. CDR3 in DNA: TGTGCCAGCAGCTTAGGTGCGGCCAATGAAGCTTTCTTT.

The V and J genes are TRBV27 and TRBJ1-5; TRBD1 might be the D (6 bases). The CDR3 length is 14 residues. The germline V gene has CDR1 MNHEY and CDR2 SMNVEV (reference sequence). V was pared by 5 bases and J by 1 base, with 9 bases between. The CDR3 here is CASSHGQSNQPQHF. The CDR3 nucleotides read TGTGCCAGCAGTCACGGACAGAGCAATCAGCCCCAGCATTTT.

This chain uses TRBV19 with TRBJ2-2; 10 bases fit TRBD1. Germline trimming cut 5 bases from V and 7 bases from J; bases unmatched to any gene: 4. Germline V gives CDR1 LNHDA, CDR2 SQIVND (reference sequence). This CDR3 contains 14 residues. The CDR3 sequence: CASSGTGEVGELFF. CDR3 DNA sequence: TGTGCCAGTAGTGGGACAGGGGAGGTCGGGGAGCTGTTTTTT.

This clonotype was picked up a small number of times. In nucleotides, the CDR3 is TGTGCCAGCAGCTCCGGGACAGGGGCTTACGGCCAAAATTCACCCCTCCACTTT. Amino acid sequence: CASSSGTGAYGQNSPLHF. The J gene is TRBJ1-6, the V gene TRBV7-9; 10 nucleotides line up with TRBD1. This CDR3 comprises 18 residues. Germline trimming cut 4 bases from V and 7 bases from J; bases unmatched to any gene: 13. Germline CDR1 and CDR2: SEHNR and FQNEAQ (reference sequence).

This clonotype was detected a few times. V usage is TRBV10-2 and J usage is TRBJ2-4, with TRBD1 as a possible D gene (6 bases). CDR3 length: 14 residues. Germline CDR1 WSHSY, CDR2 SAAADI. With 6 bases removed from V and 9 bases from J, the gap between germline ends came to 18 bases. This chain's CDR3 is CASRTDRPEGIQYF. Here the CDR3 DNA reads TGCGCCAGCAGGACGGACAGACCAGAGGGCATTCAGTACTTC.

This clonotype has just a few counts. The V and J genes are TRBV28 and TRBJ1-2; tentatively, D is TRBD1 (6 bases). Between the trimmed V and J ends, which lost 7 bases and 1 base, there was a span of 16 bases. Germline-derived CDR1 and CDR2 are MDHEN and SYDVKM. The CDR3 length is 15 residues. CDR3 sequence reads: CASNLPGQLNYGYTF. The CDR3 bases are TGTGCCAGCAACCTTCCAGGACAGCTTAACTATGGCTACACCTTC.

This chain joins TRBV27 and TRBJ2-7; a possible D gene is TRBD1 (6 bases). The V gene's germline CDR1 is MNHEY and CDR2 SMNVEV (reference sequence). The CDR3 totals 15 residues. The V end lost 6 bases, the J end lost 6 bases, and 21 bases lay between the germline ends. The CDR3 is CASREYQQGRAEQYF. The DNA of the CDR3 is TGTGCCAGCAGAGAATATCAACAGGGTAGGGCCGAGCAGTACTTC.

The rearrangement uses TRBV5-1 and TRBJ2-5; 7 bases match TRBD2. After removal of 7 bases from V and 4 bases from J, the junction contained 7 bases not matched to a gene. This CDR3 comprises 13 residues. CDR1 is SGHRS and CDR2 is YFSETQ in the germline V gene. The CDR3: CASRLAVRETQYF. The CDR3 DNA sequence: TGCGCCAGCCGACTAGCAGTAAGAGAGACCCAGTACTTC.

This clonotype was found a few times. The chain has TRBV10-3 and TRBJ1-4; D is possibly TRBD1 (6 bases). This CDR3 has 13 amino acids. V shed 6 bases and J shed 7 bases, with 12 bases lying between them. CDR1 is ENHRY and CDR2 is SYGVKD in the germline V gene. The CDR3 nucleotides read TGTGCCATCAGCATACAGGGCGGTGAAAAACTGTTTTTT. Translating gives CAISIQGGEKLFF.

This clonotype has a handful of counts. The gene calls are TRBV29-1 and TRBJ2-5, with 8 nucleotides matching TRBD1. J lost 5 bases, V lost 7 bases, and 6 bases had no gene match. This CDR3 comprises 12 residues. Germline CDR1 reads SQVTM; CDR2 reads ANQGSEA. In DNA, the CDR3 is TGCAGCGCTGCAGGGGGCGACGAGACCCAGTACTTC. Protein sequence: CSAAGGDETQYF.

The rearrangement uses TRBV6-6 and TRBJ1-1; possibly TRBD1 for D (5 bases). With 9 bases removed from V and 1 base from J, the gap between germline ends came to 12 bases. CDR1 MNHNY and CDR2 SVGAGI come from the germline V gene (reference sequence). The CDR3 totals 13 residues. DNA of the CDR3: TGTGCCAGTTCGAGGGGATCGAACACTGAAGCTTTCTTT. This translates into CASSRGSNTEAFF.

At least ten counts were recorded for this clonotype. One junction end disagrees with the germline gene, perhaps due to a read error. The V call is TRBV7-7, the J call TRBJ2-2; 9 bases align to TRBD1. The CDR3 runs to 16 residues. Germline assignment: CDR1 SSHAT and CDR2 FNYEAQ (reference sequence). The CDR3 reads CASSWRQGVPPGELFF. In nucleotides, the CDR3 is TGTGCTAGCAGCTGGCGACAGGGGGTCCCTCCCGGGGAGCTGTTTTTT.

This clonotype was observed a few times. V usage is TRBV28 and J usage is TRBJ2-7; 8 nucleotides match TRBD2. The CDR3 runs 16 residues. Germline V lookup: CDR1 MDHEN, CDR2 SYDVKM. Trimming at V came to 6 bases and at J to 0 bases, leaving 10 bases not matched to a gene. The CDR3 nucleotides are TGTGCCAGCAGCCTAAAGCGGGAGAGGGCCTCCTACGAGCAGTACTTC. Its protein is CASSLKRERASYEQYF.

This clonotype was seen more than once but under ten times. The J gene is TRBJ2-5, the V gene TRBV6-2 or TRBV6-3; the D gene could be TRBD1 or TRBD2 (6 bases each). Deletions cut 2 bases from V and 1 base from J, with 11 bases between. CDR1 and CDR2 from the germline V gene are MNHEY and SVGEGT. The CDR3 consists of 15 residues. CDR3: CASSYEGGFQETQYF. As DNA, the CDR3 is TGTGCCAGCAGTTACGAGGGGGGCTTCCAAGAGACCCAGTACTTC.

Ten or more counts support this clonotype. This chain joins TRBV5-1 and TRBJ2-5; TRBD2 matches 15 bases. Germline lookup yields CDR1 SGHRS and CDR2 YFSETQ. The CDR3 consists of 18 residues. The V gene end was trimmed by 3 bases and the J gene end by 4 bases; junction bases not matched to a gene: 10. The CDR3 reads CASSWGLAGGIQGETQYF. CDR3 DNA sequence: TGCGCCAGCAGCTGGGGACTAGCGGGAGGAATTCAGGGAGAGACCCAGTACTTC.